Listed here are 5 T cell receptor beta chains from one sample, sequenced in a study of T cell responses to AZD1222 COVID-19 vaccine. Profiling relied on immunoSEQ multiplex PCR, and the TCRdb table lists in-frame clones only, not all of them. Counted here are about 110,000 clones, around 90% occurring once; the ten biggest clones make up less than 8.5%. The source material was peripheral blood, sampled on day 0 of AZD1222 vaccination. The receptors originated from an adult in good health.

The CDR3 DNA is TGTGCCAGCAGTTACCGGGCTTTTGGTGGCTACACCTTC. Translated, it gives CASSYRAFGGYTF. The rearrangement uses TRBV12-3 or TRBV12-4 and TRBJ1-2; D call uncertain. V was trimmed by 4 bases and J by 7 bases, leaving 13 bases between them. The CDR3 has 13 amino acids.

The V and J genes are TRBV5-1 and TRBJ1-2; D not certain. The V and J ends lost 0 bases and 4 bases respectively, with 10 bases between them. This CDR3 contains 14 residues. Germline assignment: CDR1 SGHRS and CDR2 YFSETQ. The CDR3 sequence: CASSLEGGGYGYTF. CDR3 nucleotide sequence: TGCGCCAGCAGCTTGGAGGGCGGTGGCTATGGCTACACCTTC.

The V gene is TRBV27, the J gene TRBJ2-7, with TRBD2 matching 8 bases. Trimming took 2 bases from V and 7 from J; bases not matched to a gene: 7. From germline, CDR1 is MNHEY and CDR2 SMNVEV (reference sequence). The CDR3 sequence is 14 residues long. CDR3 amino acids: CASSLAGGAKEQYF. In DNA form, the CDR3 reads TGTGCCAGCAGTTTAGCGGGAGGAGCTAAGGAGCAGTACTTC.

This chain joins TRBV5-1 and TRBJ2-5, with 9 positions matching TRBD2. The length of the CDR3 is 15 residues. Germline V gene sequence: CDR1 SGHRS, CDR2 YFSETQ. V lost 7 bases and J lost 1; bases outside the gene matches: 8. Here the CDR3 DNA reads TGCGCCAGCTCCCGAGCGACTAGCGGCCAAGAGACCCAGTACTTC. Translating gives CASSRATSGQETQYF.

The chain carries TRBV2 and TRBJ1-4; possible D gene TRBD1, 5 bases. Matching the DNA end better, TRBJ2-2 makes the J call doubtful. CDR3 length: 13 amino acids. The germline V gene encodes CDR1 SNHLY and CDR2 FYNNEI. In nucleotides, the CDR3 is TGTGCCAGCATAAGGGGATCTAATGGGGAGCTGTTTTTT. Amino acid sequence: CASIRGSNGELFF.